This T cell receptor beta chain is drawn from a study of cytomegalovirus exposure and HLA in healthy donors (dated by TCRdb to about 2017). With regard to the full study: According to an earlier analysis of several hundred of the donors, 150 million to 200 million T cells yielded 117 million unique TCR beta sequences and 276 Gb of sequence data. Roughly 300 gigabases of sequencing data and roughly 81 million unique TCR sequences made up an early release that covered about 640 HLA-typed donors. Among the roughly 400 genotyped donors, approximately 81% belonged to the genetic ancestry cluster associated with self-reported Caucasian donors. The aim of the study was to test whether cataloging public T cell receptors could identify signatures of past pathogen exposure. Using immunosequencing, the study profiled T cell repertoires from fewer than 700 subjects and related those repertoires to cytomegalovirus serostatus. In addition to the first cohort of 666 subjects, a separate validation cohort of approximately 130 different subjects was used. To predict cytomegalovirus infection status, the study brought together high-throughput TCR immunosequencing, statistical association of individual TCRs with disease status, and machine learning. A later analysis re-examined previously published TCR beta repertoires from about 700 donors and added high-resolution HLA genotyping to investigate patterns of TCR occurrence. Rather than drawing on any new phenotypic data, the later analysis identified candidate immune exposures from TCR beta sequences and the way those sequences occurred across donors. An earlier analysis of roughly 580 of the donors used high-throughput TCR beta sequencing to judge whether each TCR beta V gene segment behaved as functional or pseudogenic. Donor age, sex, ethnicity and CMV serostatus were collected together with the repertoire data. A later genetic analysis used genome-wide SNP genotypes for about three fifths of the 666 donors, treating that subset as a discovery cohort. Every repertoire in the discovery cohort had been generated on one and the same sequencing platform. HLA typing included class I and class II loci at four-digit resolution. Typing coverage differed by locus: A, B, C, DRB1 and DQB1 were typed in roughly 629-640 donors, DQA1 in roughly 500, DPA1 in 600 to 610, and DPB1 in 472. Because of strong linkage in the cohort, four to six DR-DQ haplotypes were treated as single units for association and clustering. Across around 400 genotyped donors of the cohort, an average of approximately 200,000 unique TCR beta nucleotide sequences per donor were sequenced, and 15% to 20% of those sequences were non-productive. Beyond this particular receptor, the publication reports: In a later analysis, HLA-associated TCR beta chains were found to be more clonally expanded and to have lower generation probabilities than equally common non-associated chains. According to a later analysis, TCR association rates differed among HLA loci, with DRB1 alleles showing the most associated TCRs and HLA-C alleles showing the fewest. A further reported finding was that TCR beta sequences accurately predicted the HLA-A and HLA-B alleles for most subjects in the first cohort. In a later genetic analysis, fewer N-insertions in productive TCRs were reported among donors in an Asian-associated ancestry cluster than the approximately 670-donor mean. Broadly in line with IMGT annotations, most TCR beta V segments showed up in productive rearrangements about 90% or about 30% of the time in an earlier analysis of 450 to 600 of the donors. Because the 87-base-pair reads could not distinguish some IMGT-functional V segments, including TRBV6-2 and TRBV6-3, those segments were excluded. According to a later analysis, parvovirus B19, influenza, CMV and Epstein-Barr virus appeared linked to several top co-occurrence clusters. HLA typing was unavailable for some donors at each locus, so association tests used only the typed subset. Because counts were too low, some 17 rarely observed V segments, including chromosome 9 orphons, were left out of the earlier analysis of 587 of the donors. According to the authors, the approach could potentially be generalized to other disease states and immunological phenotypes. A later analysis found that most CMV-associated TCR beta chains appeared HLA-restricted, with HLA associations seemingly driven largely by CMV exposure. The sequencing pipeline was judged likely to have produced a cluster of highly shared sequence variants as a technical artifact. Immune exposure information for the cohort was limited to CMV serostatus. At a false discovery rate of 0.05, a later analysis linked 16,951 TCR beta sequences to specific HLA alleles. Most TCR sequences were seen in very few donors, while some public TCRs were found in many individuals. The presence/absence analyses assumed that sequencing depth was roughly uniform across donors, and that assumption may not be true. V-gene and J-gene trimming of TCR beta chains was associated with a missense DCLRE1C variant in a later genetic analysis, and the association was replicated in an independent cohort. Correlated functional status among segregating V segments might reflect linkage disequilibrium, but an unknown experimental factor could not be ruled out. The classifier was reported to diagnose cytomegalovirus status with high specificity and sensitivity in both the original and validation cohorts. In vitro tests confirmed that a few of the cytomegalovirus-associated TCR beta chains recognize cytomegalovirus antigens. Assigning TCR associations to individual alleles was difficult when HLA alleles, especially DR and DQ, strongly co-occurred. The study gave a list of some 150 TCR beta chains associated with cytomegalovirus. This cohort had only TCR beta chains sequenced, and the lack of alpha or paired-chain data limited which features could be detected.

The library was prepared using the immunoSEQ multiplex PCR assay. For the multiplex PCR, a mixture combining 60 forward primers for TCR Vbeta segments and 13 reverse primers for TCR Jbeta segments was used. A multiplex PCR assay on genomic DNA amplified the CDR3 region of rearranged TCR beta genes. Amplified TCR beta libraries were sequenced as 87-base-pair reads on the Illumina HiSeq System. Per the source publication's procedure: Across the 500 to 850 repertoires, a later analysis counted 60 million to 90 million unique TCR beta chains, roughly 11 million of which were shared by at least two donors. Raw reads were error-corrected and collapsed into unique sequences with a nearest-neighbor algorithm that merged closely related sequences to remove PCR and sequencing errors. CDR3 sequences were aligned to IMGT reference sequences to assign V, D and J gene segments. Each retained sequence needed at least a six-nucleotide match to both a V gene segment and a J gene segment. A rearrangement was called productive if the CDR3 had no stop codons and remained in frame with V and J, and every other rearrangement was called non-productive. Following IMGT convention, CDR3 was defined as the stretch from the second conserved V-encoded cysteine to the conserved J-encoded phenylalanine. In an earlier analysis of 587 of the donors, sequences lacking an unambiguous match to a single V gene segment were excluded. An earlier analysis of approximately 590 of the donors classified V segments as functional when productive rearrangements were above 56.7% and as segregating when the standard deviation between donors was above 5%. A statistical classification framework was built for diagnosing cytomegalovirus status from the catalog of TCR beta chain sequences. A later analysis assigned V and J genes by comparing TCR nucleotide sequences with IMGT/GENE-DB human TR gene sequences. In a later analysis, CDR3 sequences and most-parsimonious VDJ recombination scenarios were assigned using the TCRdist pipeline. A later analysis defined each TCR beta chain by its CDR3 amino acid sequence plus V-gene family, and excluded reads lacking a unique V-gene family. To address suspected cross-contamination and a sequencing artifact, a later analysis removed some 620 highly shared, low-generation-probability nucleotide sequences. A later analysis calculated a clonal expansion index for each public chain from normalized within-repertoire ranks of inferred template counts. In a later analysis, generation probabilities were computed using a VDJ recombination model fitted to out-of-frame rearrangements, and the results were checked against IGoR. Hypergeometric tests were used in a later analysis to score TCR-TCR, TCR-HLA and TCR-CMV co-occurrence, with a repertoire-size bias correction applied to the TCR pairs. False discovery rates were estimated in a later analysis by permuting HLA or CMV assignments 20 times. A later analysis grouped co-occurring TCRs with DBSCAN, adding TCRdist sequence similarity when clustering within HLA-allele-positive subsets. For co-occurrence clustering, repertoires with fewer than 30,000 or more than 120,000 public chains were excluded, along with five repertoires with anomalous nucleotide sharing. TCRdb obtained this table from immuneACCESS and retained in-frame rearrangements with V and J assigned. These tables miss some clones; where compared with another copy, unresolved V genes account for less than half of the shortfall, and the remainder is unexplained. The D gene and trimming were derived from the DNA, and the V and J assignments and clone size from that table. Across this sample there are around 120,000 clones, with more than 65% seen only once. The top ten hold about 2.7% of the sample.

Compared with germline, V lacks 3 bases and J lacks 9 bases; bases without a gene match: 7. The CDR3 contains 13 residues, cysteine and phenylalanine counted. The sequence is cut down to CDR3 DNA, 39 bases in frame from base 1. CDR1 and CDR2, looked up from the germline V gene, are SQVTM and ANQGSEA. Concerning this clone itself: Its antigen has not been determined. Base qualities were left out, and no much larger clone turns up one base away.

In total, 500 to 700 healthy bone marrow donors made up the cohort. At the time of sampling, all cohort members were nominally healthy, though unrecorded immune exposures were likely present. The donor was CMV seropositive and belonged to the group of about 290 seropositive cohort members. A peripheral blood sample was provided by each donor, and peripheral blood mononuclear cells were used for TCR beta sequencing. Genomic DNA was extracted from the blood cell samples with the Qiagen DNeasy Blood Extraction Kit. The source material was PBMCs. The clonotype comes from a woman in her fifties or sixties in good health and CMV-seropositive. The chain couples TRBV29-1 to TRBJ2-1; a stretch of 8 junction bases matches TRBD2. The CDR3 protein: CSVEGQRGIEQFF. The DNA is TGCAGCGTTGAGGGGCAGCGGGGGATTGAGCAGTTCTTC.